The rows below give T cell receptor beta chains drawn from one sample of a study of T cells in Graves' hyperthyroidism and ophthalmopathy. TCRdb redid the calling of the multiplex PCR reads with MiXCR, one entry per CDR3 protein. The sample shows some 600,000 distinct CDR3 sequences, more than 11% of them seen only once. Sequenced input: blood. These receptors were taken from a woman in her twenties or thirties with Graves' hyperthyroidism that later progressed to Graves' ophthalmopathy. The CDR3 runs from the conserved cysteine through the conserved F or W. Fields, in order: D gene, V gene, clone size, J gene, CDR3 protein, CDR3 DNA. D genes are given only for firm matches. Clone sizes are given selectively: once, few, many, or a class where the clone is expanded.

>-|TRBV24-1|-|TRBJ2-3
CATSNPNSHDTQYF
TGTGCCACCTCCAATCCGAACTCTCACGATACGCAGTATTTT
>TRBD1|TRBV6-1|many|TRBJ1-4
CASSLGTGATNEKLFF
TGTGCCAGCAGCCTTGGGACAGGGGCAACTAATGAAAAACTGTTTTTT
>TRBD2|TRBV7-9|many|TRBJ2-5
CASSHLAPGGTQYF
TGTGCCAGCAGCCATCTAGCCCCGGGGGGGACCCAGTACTTC
>TRBD2|TRBV20-1|many|TRBJ2-5
CSARLAGAAPWETQYF
TGCAGTGCTAGACTAGCGGGAGCTGCCCCGTGGGAGACCCAGTACTTC
>-|TRBV2|many|TRBJ2-4
CASSEGRATAKNIQYF
TGTGCCAGCAGTGAAGGGCGGGCAACGGCCAAAAACATTCAGTACTTC
>TRBD1|TRBV30|few|TRBJ2-7
CAWTPKRGQEVYEQYF
TGTGCCTGGACCCCCAAAAGAGGACAGGAGGTTTACGAGCAGTACTTC
>-|TRBV28|-|TRBJ1-2
CASSSLLTSQGANYGYTF
TGTGCCAGCAGTTCACTCCTTACCTCACAGGGAGCTAACTATGGCTACACCTTC
>TRBD1|TRBV5-1|many|TRBJ1-2
CASSLKLGTGIDYGYTF
TGCGCCAGCAGCTTGAAGTTGGGGACAGGGATTGACTATGGCTACACCTTC
>-|TRBV6-5|many|TRBJ2-7
CASSYYGHRANEQYF
TGTGCCAGCAGTTACTACGGTCACAGGGCCAACGAGCAGTACTTC
>TRBD1|TRBV20-1|many|TRBJ2-3
CSARGQGGDTQYF
TGCAGTGCTAGGGGACAGGGAGGAGATACGCAGTATTTT
>-|TRBV27|-|TRBJ2-5
CASRNGTGYQETQYF
TGTGCCAGCCGGAACGGGACGGGGTACCAAGAGACCCAGTACTTC
>-|TRBV27|many|TRBJ1-6
CASTRTGTSSFNSPLHF
TGTGCCAGCACGAGAACCGGGACATCAAGCTTTAATTCACCCCTCCACTTT
>-|TRBV12-3/TRBV12-4|many|TRBJ2-1
CASTRGEWRSYNEQFF
TGTGCCAGCACCCGCGGTGAGTGGAGGTCCTACAATGAGCAGTTCTTC
>-|TRBV2|many|TRBJ1-4
CASSENDGEKLFF
TGTGCCAGCAGTGAAAACGATGGTGAAAAACTGTTTTTT
>TRBD2|TRBV7-2|-|TRBJ2-7
CASSQGLAGGVSYEQYF
TGTGCCAGCAGCCAGGGACTAGCGGGAGGGGTCTCCTACGAGCAGTACTTC
>-|TRBV5-1|many|TRBJ2-7
CASSRGSGAYEQYF
TGCGCCAGCAGCCGTGGATCCGGGGCCTACGAGCAGTACTTC
>TRBD1|TRBV19|-|TRBJ1-1
CASRTGGITEAFF
TGTGCCAGTAGGACAGGGGGCATCACTGAAGCTTTCTTT
>-|TRBV7-6|-|TRBJ2-2
CASSLPPDTGELFF
TGTGCCAGCAGCTTACCCCCTGACACCGGGGAGCTGTTTTTT
>-|TRBV18|-|TRBJ1-1
CASSPQLTGGGRTEAFF
TGTGCCAGCTCACCACAATTGACCGGGGGCGGTCGCACTGAAGCTTTCTTT
>TRBD2|TRBV18|-|TRBJ2-3
CASSLETSGSGTDTQYF
TGTGCCAGCTCACTCGAGACTAGCGGGAGTGGCACAGATACGCAGTATTTT
>-|TRBV6-1|many|TRBJ1-1
CASRPSTGNTEAFF
TGTGCCAGCAGACCCTCTACGGGAAACACTGAAGCTTTCTTT
>-|TRBV5-1|-|TRBJ2-2
CASSQGRIGLDNTGELFF
TGCGCCAGCTCACAGGGGAGGATAGGGTTGGACAACACCGGGGAGCTGTTTTTT